The T cell receptor (beta chain) described here comes from a study of T cell changes during pregnancy in multiple sclerosis. Here immunoSEQ multiplex PCR was the method, and the copy in TCRdb shows in-frame clones only, minus some. The data show around 68,000 clones, roughly 91% seen once. The TCR comes from a female donor in good health, enrolled as a control in a pregnancy study. Material: peripheral blood, obtained in the third trimester of pregnancy.

CDR3 region: CASKAVAGVDEQFF. CDR3 DNA: TGTGCCAGCAAGGCGGTAGCGGGAGTGGATGAGCAGTTCTTC. This chain connects TRBV6-4 to TRBJ2-1, with 9 bases that match TRBD2. V gave up 7 bases and J gave up 8 bases; unmatched junction bases: 9. This CDR3 is built from 14 residues. Germline V gene data show CDR1 as MRHNA and CDR2 as SNTAGT.